This T cell receptor beta chain was sequenced in a study of cytomegalovirus exposure and HLA in healthy donors. Details on this clone: Its antigen is undetermined.

The PCR employed 60 Vbeta primers together with 13 Jbeta primers. TCRdb keeps only in-frame clones here, not all; method: immunoSEQ multiplex PCR. The sample lists more than 150,000 clones, roughly 82% occurring once. Study conclusions and caveats: Reports showed the classifier diagnosing cytomegalovirus status with high specificity and sensitivity.

The length of the CDR3 is 15 residues. CDR1 is LNHNV and CDR2 is YYDKDF in the germline V gene (reference sequence). V gave up 1 base and J gave up 3 bases; unmatched junction bases: 4. The source material was PBMCs. The chain couples TRBV15 to TRBJ2-5; 8 positions match TRBD2. The receptor comes from a woman between 50 and 59 years old in good health and CMV-seropositive. The CDR3 DNA reads as TGTGCCACCAGCAGAGGCGGGGGGCTCGAAGAGACCCAGTACTTC. Its translation is CATSRGGGLEETQYF.